This T cell receptor (beta chain) emerged from a study of technical replicates of blood from several donors. The CDR3 spans 18 residues. Germline assignment: CDR1 ENHRY and CDR2 SYGVKD. The trim removed 9 bases at V and 1 base at J, leaving 17 bases unmatched. The repertoire was sequenced with immunoSEQ multiplex PCR; TCRdb's copy has only in-frame clones and lacks some. Of approximately 100,000 clones listed, 96% were seen once; the top ten hold roughly 0.21%. The sequencing sample was made of T cells isolated from PBMCs. This chain links TRBV10-3 with TRBJ1-4, with TRBD1 matching 7 bases. The source is a human donor in good health. CDR3 sequence reads: CAIPKRTGKRGTNEKLFF. Here the CDR3 DNA reads TGTGCCATACCGAAAAGGACAGGCAAGAGGGGAACTAATGAAAAACTGTTTTTT.